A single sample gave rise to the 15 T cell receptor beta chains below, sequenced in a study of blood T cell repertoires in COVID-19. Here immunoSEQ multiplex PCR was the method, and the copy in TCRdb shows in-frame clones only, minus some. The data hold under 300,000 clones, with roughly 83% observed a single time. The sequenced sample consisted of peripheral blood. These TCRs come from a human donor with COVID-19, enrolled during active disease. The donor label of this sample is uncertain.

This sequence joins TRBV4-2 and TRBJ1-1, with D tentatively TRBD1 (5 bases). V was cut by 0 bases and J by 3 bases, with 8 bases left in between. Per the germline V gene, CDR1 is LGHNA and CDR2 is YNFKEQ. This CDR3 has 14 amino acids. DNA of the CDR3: TGTGCCAGCAGCCAAGATCGGGGGGACACTGAAGCTTTCTTT. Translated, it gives CASSQDRGDTEAFF.

The CDR3 nucleotides read TGCACCAGCAGCCCGAGCGGTTACCGCACAGATACGCAGTATTTT. This encodes CTSSPSGYRTDTQYF. The V gene is TRBV1, the J gene TRBJ2-3; the DNA was not compared with TRBD2, the D call given in the table. TRBV1 is recorded as a pseudogene. The CDR3 covers 15 residues.

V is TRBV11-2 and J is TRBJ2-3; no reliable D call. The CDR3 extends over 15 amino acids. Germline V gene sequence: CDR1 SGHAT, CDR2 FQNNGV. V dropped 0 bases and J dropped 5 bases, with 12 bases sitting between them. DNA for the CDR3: TGTGCCAGCAGCTTAGATTTCGCGGATCAAGATACGCAGTATTTT. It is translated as CASSLDFADQDTQYF.

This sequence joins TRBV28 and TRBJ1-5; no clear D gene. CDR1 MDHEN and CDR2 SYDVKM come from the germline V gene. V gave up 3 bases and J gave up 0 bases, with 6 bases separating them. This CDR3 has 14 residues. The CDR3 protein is CASSLRNSNQPQHF. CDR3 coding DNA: TGTGCCAGCAGTTTGAGAAATAGCAATCAGCCCCAGCATTTT.

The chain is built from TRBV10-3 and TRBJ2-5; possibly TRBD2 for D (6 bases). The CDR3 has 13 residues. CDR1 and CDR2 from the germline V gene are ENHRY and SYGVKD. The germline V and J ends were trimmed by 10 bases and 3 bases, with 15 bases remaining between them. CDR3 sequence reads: CATGTSFEETQYF. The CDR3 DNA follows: TGTGCCACCGGGACTTCCTTCGAAGAGACCCAGTACTTC.

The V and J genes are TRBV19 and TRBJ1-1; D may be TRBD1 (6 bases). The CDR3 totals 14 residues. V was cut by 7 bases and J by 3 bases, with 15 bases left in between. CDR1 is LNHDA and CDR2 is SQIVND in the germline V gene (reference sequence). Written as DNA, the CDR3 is TGTGCCAGTATTCAGGGGATTTCCGACACTGAAGCTTTCTTT. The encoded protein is CASIQGISDTEAFF.

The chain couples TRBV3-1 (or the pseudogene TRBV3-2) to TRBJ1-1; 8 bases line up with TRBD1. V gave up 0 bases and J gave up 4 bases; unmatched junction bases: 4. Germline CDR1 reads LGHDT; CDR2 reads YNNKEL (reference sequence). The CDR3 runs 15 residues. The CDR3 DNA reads TGTGCCAGCAGCCAAGATCCACAGGGGGTCACTGAAGCTTTCTTT. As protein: CASSQDPQGVTEAFF.

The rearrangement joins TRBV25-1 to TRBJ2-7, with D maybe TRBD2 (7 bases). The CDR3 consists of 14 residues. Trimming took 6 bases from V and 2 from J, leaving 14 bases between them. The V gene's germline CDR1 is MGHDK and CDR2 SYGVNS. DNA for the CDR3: TGTGCCAGCAGGAGCGGGACATTGGCCTACGAGCAGTACTTC. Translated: CASRSGTLAYEQYF.

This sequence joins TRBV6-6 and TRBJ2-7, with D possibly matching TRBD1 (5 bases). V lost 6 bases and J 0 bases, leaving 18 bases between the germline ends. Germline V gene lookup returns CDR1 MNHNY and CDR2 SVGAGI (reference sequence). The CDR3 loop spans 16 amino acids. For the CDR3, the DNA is TGTGCCAGCAGAAACAGGTCCCCCAGGAGCTCCTACGAGCAGTACTTC. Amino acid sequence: CASRNRSPRSSYEQYF.

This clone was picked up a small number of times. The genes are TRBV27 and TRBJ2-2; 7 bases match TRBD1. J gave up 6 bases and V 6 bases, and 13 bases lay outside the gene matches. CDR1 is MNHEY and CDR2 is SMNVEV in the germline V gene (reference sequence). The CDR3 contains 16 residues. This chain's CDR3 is CASSARGTSEPGELFF. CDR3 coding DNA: TGTGCCAGCAGCGCCAGGGGGACATCCGAGCCCGGGGAGCTGTTTTTT.

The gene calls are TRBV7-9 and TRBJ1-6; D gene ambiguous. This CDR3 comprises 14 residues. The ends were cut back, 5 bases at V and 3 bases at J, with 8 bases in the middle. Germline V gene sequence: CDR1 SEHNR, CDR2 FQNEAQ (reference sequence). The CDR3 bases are TGTGCCAGCAGCGTTTTCCGCTATAATTCACCCCTCCACTTT. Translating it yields CASSVFRYNSPLHF.

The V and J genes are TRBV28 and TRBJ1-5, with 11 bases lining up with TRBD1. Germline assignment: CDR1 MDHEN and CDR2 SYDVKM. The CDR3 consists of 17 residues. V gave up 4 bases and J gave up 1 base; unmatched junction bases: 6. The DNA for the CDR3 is TGTGCCAGCAGTTCCCGTAGGACAGGGGGCAGCAATCAGCCCCAGCATTTT. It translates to CASSSRRTGGSNQPQHF.

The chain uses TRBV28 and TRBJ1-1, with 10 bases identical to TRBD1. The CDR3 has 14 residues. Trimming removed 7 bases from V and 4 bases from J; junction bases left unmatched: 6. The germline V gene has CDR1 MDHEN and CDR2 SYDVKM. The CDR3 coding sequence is TGTGCCAGCAAAAGACAGGGGGCCGGCACTGAAGCTTTCTTT. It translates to CASKRQGAGTEAFF.

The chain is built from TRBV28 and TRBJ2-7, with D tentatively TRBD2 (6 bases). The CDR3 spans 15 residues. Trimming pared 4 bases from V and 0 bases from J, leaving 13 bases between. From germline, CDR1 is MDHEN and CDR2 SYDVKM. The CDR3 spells CASSSFGTDSYEQYF. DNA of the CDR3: TGTGCCAGCAGTTCCTTCGGGACTGACTCCTACGAGCAGTACTTC.

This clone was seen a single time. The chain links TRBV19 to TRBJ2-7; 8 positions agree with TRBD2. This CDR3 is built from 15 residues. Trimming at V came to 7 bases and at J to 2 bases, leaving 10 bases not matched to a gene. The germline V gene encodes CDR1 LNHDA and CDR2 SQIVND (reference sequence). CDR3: CASTGLSSGTYEQYF. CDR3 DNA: TGTGCCAGTACTGGGCTGAGTAGCGGGACCTACGAGCAGTACTTC.